Listed below are T cell receptor beta chains from one sample, sequenced in a study of cytomegalovirus exposure and HLA in healthy donors. Sequenced by immunoSEQ multiplex PCR; TCRdb stores in-frame clones only, minus some. The data hold under 300,000 clones, with around 90% observed a single time. The sequenced material came from PBMCs. The receptors here all came from a girl aged 2 to 9 in good health and CMV-seronegative. CDR3s include the opening cysteine and the closing phenylalanine or tryptophan. The order of the fields is D gene, V gene, J gene, clone size, CDR3 DNA, CDR3 protein. D genes are given only for firm matches. Some rows have no size entry. The others give once, few or many, or a class for an expanded clone.

>TRBD2|TRBV30|TRBJ2-7|.
TGTGCCTGGCACCAAGCGGGAGGGCCGAGGGAGCAGTACTTC
CAWHQAGGPREQYF
>TRBD2|TRBV19|TRBJ2-1|.
TGTGCCAGTAACCCAACTAGCGGCTCCTACAATGAGCAGTTCTTC
CASNPTSGSYNEQFF
>.|TRBV9|TRBJ2-5|once
TGTGCCAGCAGCGAGGGGGGGGAGACCCAGTACTTC
CASSEGGETQYF
>TRBD2|TRBV19|TRBJ2-7|.
TGTGCCAGTACCTTGACTAGCGGGAGGGCCGACGAGCAGTACTTC
CASTLTSGRADEQYF
>.|TRBV6-1|TRBJ1-1|.
TGTGCCAGCTACAGGGCTCTCAAGGGAGAAGCTTTCTTT
CASYRALKGEAFF
>.|TRBV19|TRBJ1-3|.
TGTGCCAGTAGTGCTGAGACAGGTCGCTCTGGAAACACCATATATTTT
CASSAETGRSGNTIYF
>TRBD1|TRBV27|TRBJ1-1|.
TGTGCCAGCAGTCCCGGACAGGCCTTGAACACTGAAGCTTTCTTT
CASSPGQALNTEAFF
>TRBD1|TRBV29-1|TRBJ1-5|.
TGCAGCGTTGAAGGCTGGACAGGGTTCTTTGGCAATCAGCCCCAGCATTTT
CSVEGWTGFFGNQPQHF
>.|TRBV10-2|TRBJ2-5|.
TGCGCCAGCAGTCCGATACTAGAAAAAGAGACCCAGTACTTC
CASSPILEKETQYF
>.|TRBV19|TRBJ1-1|.
TGTGCCACCCGGGAAGGGGGCACTGAAGCTTTCTTT
CATREGGTEAFF
>.|TRBV7-9|TRBJ1-2|.
TGTGCCAGCAGCTTAGATCCAGGGAACTATGGCTACACCTTC
CASSLDPGNYGYTF
>.|TRBV20-1|TRBJ2-7|.
TGCAGCGGACGGGACTCCTACGAGCAGTACTTC
CSGRDSYEQYF
>.|TRBV7-9|TRBJ2-5|.
TGTGCCAGCAGCTTACAGGAGACCCAGTACTTC
CASSLQETQYF
>.|TRBV18|TRBJ1-5|once
TGTGCCAGCTCACCGATCAAGGGAGATAAGCCCCAGCATTTT
CASSPIKGDKPQHF
>.|TRBV18|TRBJ2-7|once
TGTGCCAGCTCACGATCGACAGGAGACTACGAGCAGTACTTC
CASSRSTGDYEQYF
>TRBD1|TRBV7-2|TRBJ2-1|.
TGTGCCAGCAGCTTAGGACAGGGGGCTAATGAGCAGTTCTTC
CASSLGQGANEQFF
>TRBD2|TRBV5-4|TRBJ2-5|.
TGTGCCAGCAGCTTGGGACTAGCGGCTCAAGAGACCCAGTACTTC
CASSLGLAAQETQYF
>TRBD2|TRBV10-3|TRBJ2-5|.
TGTGCCATCAGTGACCCGGTAGCGGGAGGCCAAGAAGAGACCCAGTACTTC
CAISDPVAGGQEETQYF
>.|TRBV21-1|TRBJ1-1|.
TGTGCCAGCAGGCCGCCTAGCATGAACACTGAAGCTTTCTTT
CASRPPSMNTEAFF
>TRBD1|TRBV2|TRBJ2-1|.
TGTGCCAGCTACGCGGGACAGGGGGCGAATGAGCAGTTCTTC
CASYAGQGANEQFF
>.|TRBV5-6|TRBJ2-7|.
TGTGCCAGCAGCCTGTACTACGAGCAGTACTTC
CASSLYYEQYF
>.|TRBV7-2|TRBJ2-5|.
TGTGCCAGCAGCACGCGGATCGCTCAAGAGACCCAGTACTTC
CASSTRIAQETQYF
>.|TRBV5-1|TRBJ2-5|.
TGCGCCAGCAGCTCGGACGGGGGATCAGAGACCCAGTACTTC
CASSSDGGSETQYF
>.|TRBV7-9|TRBJ1-4|.
TGTGCCAGCAGCTTAGGCGACTCTAATGAAAAACTGTTTTTT
CASSLGDSNEKLFF
>TRBD1|TRBV5-6|TRBJ1-1|few
TGTGCCAGCAGCTGGTTACAGGGGGGGAACACTGAAGCTTTCTTT
CASSWLQGGNTEAFF
>TRBD1|TRBV7-7|TRBJ2-7|.
TGTGCCAGCAGCCCAAGACAGGGAAGCTCCTTCTACGAGCAGTACTTC
CASSPRQGSSFYEQYF
>TRBD2|TRBV6-5|TRBJ2-1|.
TGTGCCAGCAGTTACGTAGCGGGGCTCTCCTACAATGAGCAGTTCTTC
CASSYVAGLSYNEQFF
>.|TRBV30|TRBJ2-3|.
TGTGCCTGGAGTGTAGCGTCGGGGGCAGATACGCAGTATTTT
CAWSVASGADTQYF
>TRBD2|TRBV9|TRBJ2-7|.
TGTGCCAGCAGCGTAGTAGCGGGGGGCCCTCCCTACGAGCAGTACTTC
CASSVVAGGPPYEQYF
>.|TRBV21-1|TRBJ2-3|.
TGTGCCAGCAGCCAAACGGACAGTTCAGATACGCAGTATTTT
CASSQTDSSDTQYF
>TRBD2|TRBV11-2|TRBJ2-3|.
TGTGCCAGCAGCTTAGGCTTGCGGGAGGTGGTAGATACGCAGTATTTT
CASSLGLREVVDTQYF
>TRBD1|TRBV5-1|TRBJ2-5|.
TGCGCCAGCAGCCCGATGGCAGGGGGCAAGGAGACCCAGTACTTC
CASSPMAGGKETQYF
>TRBD2|TRBV27|TRBJ2-3|.
TGTGCCAGCAGCCCGGGACTAGCGGGTACCACAGATACGCAGTATTTT
CASSPGLAGTTDTQYF
>TRBD1|TRBV29-1|TRBJ1-2|.
TGCAGCGTCCCCGGGACAGCTAACTATGGCTACACCTTC
CSVPGTANYGYTF
>TRBD1|TRBV5-1|TRBJ1-1|few
TGCGCCAGCAGCTTGTCAGGGACAGGGAACACTGAAGCTTTCTTT
CASSLSGTGNTEAFF
>TRBD2|TRBV9|TRBJ2-7|.
TGTGCCAGCAGCCCGCCCGTCACTAGCGGGGGCACCTACGAGCAGTACTTC
CASSPPVTSGGTYEQYF
>.|TRBV11-2|TRBJ1-5|.
TGTGCCAGCAGCAAGGGGATCGATAGCAATCAGCCCCAGCATTTT
CASSKGIDSNQPQHF
>.|TRBV5-1|TRBJ2-5|.
TGCGCCAGCAGCTTGACCCAGCGAGCGTACCAAGAGACCCAGTACTTC
CASSLTQRAYQETQYF
>.|TRBV10-3|TRBJ2-7|.
TGTGCCATCAGTGAGGCAGCCTACGAGCAGTACTTC
CAISEAAYEQYF
>TRBD1|TRBV5-4|TRBJ2-7|.
TGTGCCAGCAGTTCGACCGGGACAGGGGGCTTTCTCTCCTACGAGCAGTACTTC
CASSSTGTGGFLSYEQYF
>TRBD1|TRBV4-1|TRBJ1-1|.
TGCGCCAGCAGCGGGGACAGGGGGCTTTCTGAAGCTTTCTTT
CASSGDRGLSEAFF
>TRBD1|TRBV20-1|TRBJ1-1|once
TGCAGTGCTAGAGGGAGGGGGCGAGCTTTCTTT
CSARGRGRAFF
>TRBD1|TRBV29-1|TRBJ2-4|.
TGCAGCGTTGAAGTGGACAGGGGAAGCATTCAGTACTTC
CSVEVDRGSIQYF